This entry lists 20 T cell receptor beta chains sequenced from one sample in a study of blood T cell repertoires in COVID-19. Profiled with immunoSEQ multiplex PCR; TCRdb holds only in-frame clones, not every one. The data contain around 250,000 clones, roughly 80% of them singletons. The sequenced sample was PBMCs or T cells enriched from blood (not recorded which). Every receptor here comes from a man aged 25-45 years with acute COVID-19.

This clone was found a few times. The chain combines TRBV4-1 with TRBJ1-5, with D perhaps TRBD1 (5 bases). V shed 0 bases and J shed 2 bases, with 11 bases lying between them. The CDR3 totals 16 residues. Germline V gene sequence: CDR1 MGHRA, CDR2 YSYEKL. The CDR3, as DNA: TGCGCCAGCAGCCAAGATAACGGGGGACGCAATCAGCCCCAGCATTTT. Amino acids: CASSQDNGGRNQPQHF.

The chain is built from TRBV6-6 and TRBJ1-1; 8 nucleotides align to TRBD1. Germline CDR1 reads MNHNY; CDR2 reads SVGAGI (reference sequence). V trimming: 6 bases; J trimming: 2 bases; junction bases outside the gene matches: 5. This CDR3 has 14 residues. CDR3 DNA sequence: TGTGCCAGCAGATGGGACAGGACTAACACTGAAGCTTTCTTT. As protein: CASRWDRTNTEAFF.

This chain uses TRBV21-1 with TRBJ1-6; the table calls TRBD1, which could not be checked here. TRBV21-1 is shown as a pseudogene. The CDR3 has 18 amino acids. The CDR3 sequence: CASSKGYLGQGVCSPLHF. CDR3 nucleotide sequence: TGTGCCAGCAGCAAAGGTTACCTGGGACAGGGGGTTTGTTCACCCCTCCACTTT.

DNA of the CDR3: TGTGCCAGCATTGCCCCAGGGGTGGGGGGCTACACCTTC. It specifies CASIAPGVGGYTF. The gene calls are TRBV6-5 and TRBJ1-2, with a tentative D call TRBD1 (6 bases). The V end was cut by 7 bases, the J end by 8 bases, with 17 bases between. This CDR3 has 13 residues. Germline V lookup: CDR1 MNHEY, CDR2 SVGAGI.

In regard to this clone: Within the sample, other DNA sequences also encode this same CDR3. The rearrangement links TRBV6-5 to TRBJ1-5; 7 bases are shared with TRBD1. The CDR3 is made up of 15 amino acids. V lost 0 bases, J lost 2 bases, and 1 base stayed unmatched. The germline V gene has CDR1 MNHEY and CDR2 SVGAGI. As DNA, the CDR3 is TGTGCCAGCAGTTACTCTCAGGGGGGCAATCAGCCCCAGCATTTT. Amino acid sequence: CASSYSQGGNQPQHF.

The chain uses TRBV7-9 and TRBJ1-3; D is ambiguous. The CDR3 loop spans 17 amino acids. V was shortened by 5 bases and J by 0 bases, with 17 bases between the two germline ends. Germline CDR1 and CDR2: SEHNR and FQNEAQ (reference sequence). CDR3 amino acids: CASSPAQPGNSGNTIYF. As DNA, the CDR3 is TGTGCCAGCAGCCCAGCCCAACCGGGTAACTCTGGAAACACCATATATTTT.

V usage is TRBV6-5 and J usage is TRBJ1-5; no clear D. V lost 2 bases and J lost 5, with 7 bases in between. Germline loops: CDR1 MNHEY, CDR2 SVGAGI. The CDR3 length is 13 residues. The CDR3 bases are TGTGCCAGCAGTTACCTGAGGCATCAGCCCCAGCATTTT. Amino acids: CASSYLRHQPQHF.

The gene calls are TRBV19 and TRBJ2-1; 11 bases agree with TRBD2. CDR1 and CDR2 from the germline V gene are LNHDA and SQIVND (reference sequence). V trimming: 3 bases; J trimming: 12 bases; junction bases outside the gene matches: 10. The CDR3 consists of 15 residues. The CDR3: CASSIPGTSGGGQFF. The CDR3 DNA reads as TGTGCCAGTAGTATCCCCGGGACTAGCGGTGGGGGGCAGTTCTTC.

This clone was seen ten or more times. The rearrangement joins TRBV13 to TRBJ2-1; TRBD1 agrees at 7 bases. After removal of 5 bases from V and 4 bases from J, the junction contained 8 bases not matched to a gene. The CDR3 has 15 residues. The germline V gene encodes CDR1 PRHDT and CDR2 FYEKMQ (reference sequence). Written as DNA, the CDR3 is TGTGCCAGCAGCCCTAGACAGGGCTCATACAATGAGCAGTTCTTC. Translation: CASSPRQGSYNEQFF.

The rearrangement links TRBV7-2 to TRBJ2-3; 7 bases agree with TRBD2. The CDR3 is 14 amino acids. Germline trimming cut 5 bases from V and 7 bases from J; bases unmatched to any gene: 9. CDR1 and CDR2 (germline): SGHTA, FQGNSA. The DNA for the CDR3 is TGTGCCAGCAGCACAGGACTAGGAGGATATACGCAGTATTTT. This codes for CASSTGLGGYTQYF.

This clone was counted a single time. J is TRBJ1-5 and V is TRBV7-2, with unresolved D. The CDR3 runs to 14 residues. Germline CDR1 reads SGHTA; CDR2 reads FQGNSA. V was cut by 1 base and J by 4 bases, with 8 bases left in between. CDR3 residues: CASSLDSRNQPQHF. The CDR3 bases are TGTGCCAGCAGCTTAGATAGCCGGAATCAGCCCCAGCATTTT.

The gene calls are TRBV11-2 and TRBJ1-3; D remains ambiguous. Germline V gene lookup returns CDR1 SGHAT and CDR2 FQNNGV. This CDR3 comprises 15 residues. Between the trimmed V and J ends, which lost 6 bases and 1 base, there was a span of 13 bases. CDR3 DNA: TGTGCCAGCAGTGTAGACATCAGGTCTGGAAACACCATATATTTT. Translation gives CASSVDIRSGNTIYF.

V usage is TRBV6-5 and J usage is TRBJ1-2; TRBD1 aligns across 7 bases. The CDR3 runs to 14 residues. Trimming took 5 bases from V and 6 from J; bases not matched to a gene: 9. The germline gives CDR1 MNHEY, CDR2 SVGAGI. CDR3 in DNA: TGTGCCAGCAGTCCAAATGACAGGGCGAATGGCTACACCTTC. As protein: CASSPNDRANGYTF.

This rearrangement joins TRBV29-1 to TRBJ1-2, with D unclear. CDR3 length equals 13 residues. V dropped 3 bases and J dropped 3 bases, with 11 bases sitting between them. Germline lookup yields CDR1 SQVTM and CDR2 ANQGSEA. CDR3 sequence (DNA): TGCAGCGTTGATCATAGGACTCACTATGGCTACACCTTC. This encodes CSVDHRTHYGYTF.

V usage is TRBV19 and J usage is TRBJ2-1, with D unclear. The CDR3 has 16 residues. V lost 5 bases and J lost 0, with 14 bases in between. CDR1 is LNHDA, CDR2 SQIVND, per germline (reference sequence). CDR3: CASSPTGGISYNEQFF. Here the CDR3 DNA reads TGTGCCAGTAGTCCCACCGGCGGCATCTCCTACAATGAGCAGTTCTTC.

About this clone itself: Other DNA sequences of this sample code for an identical CDR3. The J gene is TRBJ1-5, the V gene TRBV11-2; a possible D gene is TRBD1 (5 bases). The CDR3 runs 14 residues. CDR1 is SGHAT, CDR2 FQNNGV, per germline. V was shortened by 1 base and J by 2 bases, with 6 bases between the two germline ends. CDR3: CASSLGGGNQPQHF. Here the CDR3 DNA reads TGTGCCAGCAGCTTAGGGGGGGGCAATCAGCCCCAGCATTTT.

The J gene is TRBJ2-7, the V gene TRBV5-5; the D is unclear. CDR3 length: 13 amino acids. V lost 4 bases to trimming and J lost 3 bases, with 11 bases between them. Germline CDR1 is SGHKS and CDR2 is YYEKEE (reference sequence). CDR3 loop: CASSPRHNYEQYV. In DNA, the CDR3 is TGTGCCAGCAGCCCGAGACACAACTACGAGCAGTACGTC.

The chain combines TRBV4-1 with TRBJ1-1; 12 positions match TRBD1. The CDR3 is 16 residues long. The V gene's germline CDR1 is MGHRA and CDR2 YSYEKL. Trimming at V came to 4 bases and at J to 2 bases, leaving 5 bases not matched to a gene. Here the CDR3 reads CASSPGQGAGNTEAFF. CDR3 DNA sequence: TGCGCCAGCAGCCCGGGACAGGGGGCGGGAAACACTGAAGCTTTCTTT.

The chain joins TRBV30 to TRBJ2-5; possible D gene TRBD2, 6 bases. This CDR3 is built from 11 residues. Per germline, CDR1 GTSNPN and CDR2 SVGIG (reference sequence). Trimming pared 7 bases from V and 5 bases from J, leaving 11 bases between. CDR3 DNA: TGTGCCTCGGAGGCGGGGGAGACCCAGTACTTC. Its translation is CASEAGETQYF. Variable domain in full (rest from reference TRBV30 and TRBJ2-5): SQTIHQWPATLVQPVGSPLSLECTVEGTSNPNLYWYRQAAGRGLQLLFYSVGIGQISSEVPQNLSASRPQDRQFILSSKKLLLSDSGFYLCASEAGETQYFGPGTRLLVL.

The CDR3, as DNA: TGTGCCAGCAGTTACCTACAGGGCCCCGGGTCGGCTTTTGAGACCCAGTACTTC. Protein sequence: CASSYLQGPGSAFETQYF. J is TRBJ2-5 and V is TRBV27; D may be TRBD1 (6 bases). Per germline, CDR1 MNHEY and CDR2 SMNVEV (reference sequence). There are 18 residues in the CDR3. Trimming left V 4 bases short and J 5 bases short, with 26 bases between.